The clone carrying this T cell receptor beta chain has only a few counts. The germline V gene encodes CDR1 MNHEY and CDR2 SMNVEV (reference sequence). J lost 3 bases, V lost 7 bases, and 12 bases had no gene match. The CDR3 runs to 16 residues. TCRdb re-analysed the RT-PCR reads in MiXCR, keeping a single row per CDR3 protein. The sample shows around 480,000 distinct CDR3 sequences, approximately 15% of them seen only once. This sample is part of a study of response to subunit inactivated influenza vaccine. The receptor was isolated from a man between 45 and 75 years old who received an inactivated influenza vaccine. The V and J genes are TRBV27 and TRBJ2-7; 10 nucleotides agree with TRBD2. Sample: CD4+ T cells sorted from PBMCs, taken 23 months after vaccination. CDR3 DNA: TGTGCCAGCAAACGTGGGGTGGCTAGCGGGAGCTACGAGCAGTACTTC. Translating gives CASKRGVASGSYEQYF.